The 23 T cell receptor beta chains given below trace back to one sample, sequenced in a study of blood T cell repertoires in COVID-19. Sequencing used immunoSEQ multiplex PCR; TCRdb keeps in-frame clones, though not all of them. The repertoire includes approximately 230,000 clones, nearly 90% of them detected once, and approximately 3.3% sits in the top ten. Sequencing used peripheral blood. The origin of the receptors is a man between 18 and 35 years old with active or convalescent COVID-19.

This rearrangement joins TRBV7-8 to TRBJ1-1, with D maybe TRBD1 (6 bases). The length of the CDR3 is 15 residues. CDR1 is SGHVS, CDR2 FQNEAQ, per germline. V was clipped by 0 bases and J by 0 bases, with 8 bases between them. CDR3 sequence: CASSLATGLNTEAFF. The DNA of the CDR3 is TGTGCCAGCAGCTTAGCCACAGGGTTGAACACTGAAGCTTTCTTT.

The genes are TRBV7-3 and TRBJ2-7; the match to TRBD1 covers 10 bases. The CDR3 length is 16 residues. Looked up from germline, CDR1 is SGHTA and CDR2 is FQGTGA. The trim removed 1 base at V and 0 bases at J, leaving 3 bases unmatched. This chain's CDR3 is CASSLIGTGDSYEQYF. As DNA, the CDR3 is TGTGCCAGCAGCTTAATTGGGACAGGGGACTCCTACGAGCAGTACTTC. Full variable domain (outside the CDR3, taken from reference TRBV7-3 and TRBJ2-7): GAGVSQTPSNKVTEKGKYVELRCDPISGHTALYWYRQSLGQGPEFLIYFQGTGAADDSGLPNDRFFAVRPEGSVSTLKIQRTERGDSAVYLCASSLIGTGDSYEQYFGPGTRLTVT.

The genes are TRBV28 and TRBJ1-2; 7 bases line up with TRBD1. The CDR3 sequence is 15 residues long. Germline CDR1 is MDHEN and CDR2 is SYDVKM. V lost 4 bases and J lost 2; bases outside the gene matches: 7. Here the CDR3 reads CASSSLGQENYGYTF. Written as DNA, the CDR3 is TGTGCCAGCAGTTCCCTTGGACAGGAGAACTATGGCTACACCTTC.

The V and J genes are TRBV7-6 and TRBJ2-7; 7 bases fit TRBD2. The CDR3 sequence is 16 residues long. Germline CDR1 SGHVS, CDR2 FNYEAQ. Trimming cost V 1 base and J 7 bases; bases outside gene matches: 13. CDR3 nucleotides: TGTGCCAGCAGCTTAGTCTCGCGGGAGATTAGCTATGAGCAGTACTTC. Its translation: CASSLVSREISYEQYF.

This chain connects TRBV6-5 to TRBJ1-1; a possible D gene is TRBD1 (6 bases). Trimming left V 10 bases short and J 3 bases short, with 15 bases between. Germline lookup yields CDR1 MNHEY and CDR2 SVGAGI. The CDR3 is 13 residues long. CDR3 in DNA: TGTGCCAACTCACAGGGATTCGACACTGAAGCTTTCTTT. It specifies CANSQGFDTEAFF.

The chain couples TRBV9 to TRBJ1-1; a weak D match, TRBD1 (5 bases). Deletions cut 2 bases from V and 3 bases from J, with 11 bases between. The CDR3 is made up of 14 amino acids. Germline CDR1 reads SGDLS; CDR2 reads YYNGEE. CDR3 DNA sequence: TGTGCCAGCAGCGTGGGAGGGACTGACACTGAAGCTTTCTTT. Translating it yields CASSVGGTDTEAFF. The full variable domain, its missing parts supplied by reference TRBV9 and TRBJ1-1, is DSGVTQTPKHLITATGQRVTLRCSPRSGDLSVYWYQQSLDQGLQFLIQYYNGEERAKGNILERFSAQQFPDLHSELNLSSLELGDSALYFCASSVGGTDTEAFFGQGTRLTVV.

V is TRBV7-2 and J is TRBJ1-2; D is possibly TRBD1 (6 bases). The CDR3 loop spans 17 amino acids. V was shortened by 0 bases and J by 1 base, with 15 bases between the two germline ends. Germline V gives CDR1 SGHTA, CDR2 FQGNSA. The CDR3 DNA reads as TGTGCCAGCAGCTTAGCTGGGGGCGCCTCCTTTAACTATGGCTACACCTTC. It translates to CASSLAGGASFNYGYTF.

This sequence joins TRBV14 and TRBJ2-7; 7 bases map to TRBD2. CDR3 length: 15 amino acids. V dropped 3 bases and J dropped 4; count of bases not matched to a gene: 9. Germline V gene data show CDR1 as SGHDN and CDR2 as FVKESK. The DNA for the CDR3 is TGTGCCAGCAGCCACCTAGGGGAGGGTGAATACGAGCAGTACTTC. Encoded protein: CASSHLGEGEYEQYF.

The J gene is TRBJ2-1, the V gene TRBV11-1; no clear D gene. CDR1 is SGHAT and CDR2 is FQDESV in the germline V gene (reference sequence). The CDR3 is made up of 13 amino acids. With 3 bases removed from V and 4 bases from J, the gap between germline ends came to 7 bases. The CDR3 loop is CASSFSRYNEQFF. CDR3 sequence (DNA): TGTGCCAGCAGCTTCTCTAGGTACAATGAGCAGTTCTTC.

The chain uses TRBV6-5 and TRBJ2-7, with a weak D call TRBD1 (6 bases). The V and J ends lost 5 bases and 5 bases respectively, with 16 bases between them. This CDR3 is 14 amino acids long. CDR1 and CDR2 (germline): MNHEY, SVGAGI. The CDR3 here is CASSTGPSDDEQYF. In DNA, the CDR3 is TGTGCCAGCAGTACAGGGCCCTCCGACGACGAGCAGTACTTC.

The V and J genes are TRBV28 and TRBJ2-3; D might be TRBD2 (5 bases). Germline loops: CDR1 MDHEN, CDR2 SYDVKM. V was pared by 3 bases and J by 6 bases, with 13 bases between. The length of the CDR3 is 14 residues. DNA for the CDR3: TGTGCCAGCAGTTTTAAGAGGGCAAGGGATACGCAGTATTTT. It translates to CASSFKRARDTQYF.

The V gene is TRBV19, the J gene TRBJ1-1; D is ambiguous. Germline-derived CDR1 and CDR2 are LNHDA and SQIVND (reference sequence). CDR3 length: 14 residues. Trimming stripped 3 bases from V and 6 bases from J, with 14 bases between. CDR3 DNA sequence: TGTGCCAGTAGTATTTTGACGGGAGCGGCTGAAGCTTTCTTT. Translation: CASSILTGAAEAFF.

This rearrangement joins TRBV6-5 to TRBJ1-1; 11 bases agree with TRBD1. The CDR3 sequence is 13 residues long. The germline CDR1 and CDR2 sequences are MNHEY and SVGAGI. Unmatched junction bases numbered 5, after V lost 6 bases and J lost 8 bases. The CDR3 DNA is TGTGCCAGCAGGGACAGGGGGCGTGTAGAAGCTTTCTTT. Protein: CASRDRGRVEAFF.

The chain has TRBV6-4 and TRBJ1-2, with 10 bases identical to TRBD1. The V gene end was trimmed by 7 bases and the J gene end by 3 bases; junction bases not matched to a gene: 17. Germline V gives CDR1 MRHNA, CDR2 SNTAGT. This CDR3 spans 18 amino acids. The CDR3 bases are TGTGCCAGCATGAGGGGAAACCGGGGGACAGGGGCCTACTATGGCTACACCTTC. Protein sequence: CASMRGNRGTGAYYGYTF.

To note about this clone: At one end, the junction sequence differs from germline, possibly due to a read error. The chain has TRBV7-7 and TRBJ2-5; D is perhaps TRBD1 (5 bases). This CDR3 is built from 13 residues. Germline V gene sequence: CDR1 SSHAT, CDR2 FNYEAQ (reference sequence). CDR3 in amino acids: CASSAQARETQYF. The CDR3 nucleotides read TGTGCTAGCAGCGCACAGGCGCGGGAGACCCAGTACTTC.

This chain links TRBV14 with TRBJ2-5; 9 nucleotides agree with TRBD1. The germline gives CDR1 SGHDN, CDR2 FVKESK. This CDR3 has 15 residues. V trimming: 3 bases; J trimming: 5 bases; junction bases outside the gene matches: 7. CDR3 sequence (DNA): TGTGCCAGCAGCCAGGGACAGGGTTTCCGCGAGACCCAGTACTTC. Residues: CASSQGQGFRETQYF.

The chain uses TRBV4-3 and TRBJ2-1; D remains unclear. From germline, CDR1 is LGHNA and CDR2 YSLEER. Trimming removed 3 bases at V and 3 bases at J, with 6 bases between. The CDR3 has 13 residues. CDR3 loop: CASSQYSYNEQFF. CDR3 DNA sequence: TGCGCCAGCAGCCAGTACAGCTACAATGAGCAGTTCTTC.

The rearrangement joins TRBV11-1 to TRBJ2-5; D is unclear. Trimming took off 1 base at V and 3 bases at J, with 9 bases between the two ends. The CDR3 spans 14 residues. Germline-derived CDR1 and CDR2 are SGHAT and FQDESV (reference sequence). The CDR3 region has the DNA TGTGCCAGCAGCTTAGGGTCTAGAGAAGAGACCCAGTACTTC. It specifies CASSLGSREETQYF. The whole variable domain, filled in from reference TRBV11-1 and TRBJ2-5, reads EAEVAQSPRYKITEKSQAVAFWCDPISGHATLYWYRQILGQGPELLVQFQDESVVDDSQLPKDRFSAERLKGVDSTLKIQPAELGDSAMYLCASSLGSREETQYFGPGTRLLVL.

The gene calls are TRBV6-2 or TRBV6-3 and TRBJ2-5; 10 nucleotides line up with TRBD1. Germline CDR1 MNHEY, CDR2 SVGEGT. The CDR3 extends over 14 amino acids. J gave up 5 bases and V 6 bases, and 6 bases lay outside the gene matches. The CDR3 reads CASSPLTGGETQYF. In DNA form, the CDR3 reads TGTGCCAGCAGCCCGTTGACAGGGGGCGAGACCCAGTACTTC.

J is TRBJ2-1 and V is TRBV10-1, with 9 bases fitting TRBD1. This CDR3 is built from 14 residues. The V segment lost 5 bases and the J segment 9 bases; nucleotides outside the gene matches: 8. CDR1 and CDR2 from the germline V gene are WNHNN and SYGVQD (reference sequence). The CDR3 DNA sequence: TGCGCCAGCAGTACGGACAGGGGAACAGGTGAGCAGTTCTTC. It translates to CASSTDRGTGEQFF.

The CDR3 region has the DNA TGCGCCAGCAGCTTGGCGGGACTAGCGGGAGACTACACAGATACGCAGTATTTT. This encodes CASSLAGLAGDYTDTQYF. The V and J genes are TRBV5-1 and TRBJ2-3, with 14 bases that match TRBD2. Germline CDR1 reads SGHRS; CDR2 reads YFSETQ. The CDR3 spans 18 residues. V shed 0 bases, J shed 2 bases, and the junction held 5 bases outside the gene matches.

The rearrangement links TRBV7-2 to TRBJ2-5; TRBD2 matches 8 bases. Germline V gives CDR1 SGHTA, CDR2 FQGNSA. Losses at the gene ends were 5 bases for V and 5 bases for J; bases not matched to a gene: 7. The CDR3 covers 14 residues. The CDR3 loop is CASSPASGRETQYF. The CDR3 DNA reads as TGTGCCAGCAGCCCGGCTAGCGGGCGTGAGACCCAGTACTTC.

The V gene is TRBV6-5, the J gene TRBJ2-5; maybe TRBD2 (6 bases). CDR1 and CDR2 from the germline V gene are MNHEY and SVGAGI. The CDR3 loop spans 14 amino acids. The V end was cut by 3 bases, the J end by 10 bases, with 18 bases between. The CDR3 bases are TGTGCCAGCAGTTATTCGGAGGGACCCGGGGGCCAGTACTTC. Encoded protein: CASSYSEGPGGQYF.